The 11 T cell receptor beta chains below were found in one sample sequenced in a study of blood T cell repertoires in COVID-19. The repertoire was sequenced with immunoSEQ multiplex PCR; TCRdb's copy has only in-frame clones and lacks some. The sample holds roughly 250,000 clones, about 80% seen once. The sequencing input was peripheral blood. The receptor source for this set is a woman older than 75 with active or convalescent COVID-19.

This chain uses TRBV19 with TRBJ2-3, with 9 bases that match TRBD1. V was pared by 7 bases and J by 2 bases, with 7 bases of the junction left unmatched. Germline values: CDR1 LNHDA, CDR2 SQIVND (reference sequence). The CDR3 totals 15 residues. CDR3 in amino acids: CASTDGQGTTDTQYF. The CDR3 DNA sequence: TGTGCCAGTACCGATGGACAGGGGACCACAGATACGCAGTATTTT.

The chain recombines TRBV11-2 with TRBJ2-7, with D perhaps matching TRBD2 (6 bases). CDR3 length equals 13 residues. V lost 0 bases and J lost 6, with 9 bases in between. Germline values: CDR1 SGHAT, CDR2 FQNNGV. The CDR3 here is CASSLELASEQYF. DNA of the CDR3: TGTGCCAGCAGCTTAGAACTAGCTAGCGAGCAGTACTTC.

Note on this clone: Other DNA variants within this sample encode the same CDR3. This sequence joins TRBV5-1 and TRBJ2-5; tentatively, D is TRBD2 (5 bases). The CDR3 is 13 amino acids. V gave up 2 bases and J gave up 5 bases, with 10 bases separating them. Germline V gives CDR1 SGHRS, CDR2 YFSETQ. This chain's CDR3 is CASSFRGGETQYF. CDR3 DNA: TGCGCCAGCAGCTTCAGAGGCGGGGAGACCCAGTACTTC. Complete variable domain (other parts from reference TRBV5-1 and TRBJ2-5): KAGVTQTPRYLIKTRGQQVTLSCSPISGHRSVSWYQQTPGQGLQFLFEYFSETQRNKGNFPGRFSGRQFSNSRSEMNVSTLELGDSALYLCASSFRGGETQYFGPGTRLLVL.

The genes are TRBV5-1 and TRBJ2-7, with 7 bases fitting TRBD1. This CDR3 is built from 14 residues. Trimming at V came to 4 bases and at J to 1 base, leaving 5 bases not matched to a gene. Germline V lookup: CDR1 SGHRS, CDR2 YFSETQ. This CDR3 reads CASSQRQGSYEQYF. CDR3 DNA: TGCGCCAGCAGCCAACGACAGGGATCCTACGAGCAGTACTTC. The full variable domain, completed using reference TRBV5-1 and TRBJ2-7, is KAGVTQTPRYLIKTRGQQVTLSCSPISGHRSVSWYQQTPGQGLQFLFEYFSETQRNKGNFPGRFSGRQFSNSRSEMNVSTLELGDSALYLCASSQRQGSYEQYFGPGTRLTVT.

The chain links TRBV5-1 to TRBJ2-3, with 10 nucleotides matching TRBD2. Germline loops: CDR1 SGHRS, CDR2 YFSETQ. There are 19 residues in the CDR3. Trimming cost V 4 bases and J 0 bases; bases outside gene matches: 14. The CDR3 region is CASSPGLTSGAKSTDTQYF. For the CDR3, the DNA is TGCGCCAGCAGCCCAGGGCTCACTAGCGGGGCAAAAAGCACAGATACGCAGTATTTT.

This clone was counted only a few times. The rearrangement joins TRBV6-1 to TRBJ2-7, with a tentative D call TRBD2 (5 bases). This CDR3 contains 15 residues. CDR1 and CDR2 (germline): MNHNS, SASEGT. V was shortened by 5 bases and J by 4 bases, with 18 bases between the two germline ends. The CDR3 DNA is TGTGCCAGCAGTAGCGAGCGGTCGTTCAATTACGAGCAGTACTTC. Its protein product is CASSSERSFNYEQYF.

The CDR3 loop is CASSPLRGPNEQYF. The CDR3 DNA reads as TGTGCCAGCAGTCCCCTACGCGGCCCCAACGAGCAGTACTTC. The V gene is TRBV2, the J gene TRBJ2-7, with no clear D. This CDR3 region has 14 residues. In germline, CDR1 is SNHLY, CDR2 FYNNEI. The V gene lost 5 bases and the J gene lost 5 bases, with 16 bases spanning the gap.

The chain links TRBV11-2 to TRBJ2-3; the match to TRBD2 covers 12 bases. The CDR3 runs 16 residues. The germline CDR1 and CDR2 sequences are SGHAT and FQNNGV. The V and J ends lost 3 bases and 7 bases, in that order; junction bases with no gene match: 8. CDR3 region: CASSFRLAGDPYTQYF. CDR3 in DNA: TGTGCCAGCAGCTTCCGACTAGCGGGGGACCCTTATACGCAGTATTTT. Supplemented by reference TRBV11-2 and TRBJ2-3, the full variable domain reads EAGVAQSPRYKIIEKRQSVAFWCNPISGHATLYWYQQILGQGPKLLIQFQNNGVVDDSQLPKDRFSAERLKGVDSTLKIQPAKLEDSAVYLCASSFRLAGDPYTQYFGPGTRLTVL.

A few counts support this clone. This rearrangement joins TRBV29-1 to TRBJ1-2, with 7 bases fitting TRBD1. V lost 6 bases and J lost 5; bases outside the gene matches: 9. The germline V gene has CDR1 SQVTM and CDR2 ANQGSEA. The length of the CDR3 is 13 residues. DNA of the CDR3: TGCAGCGTCCCCCTCGACAGGGAATATGGCTACACCTTC. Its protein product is CSVPLDREYGYTF.

As DNA, the CDR3 is TGTGCCAGTGGGACAGGCCCCGGGTATGGCTACACCTTC. It yields the protein CASGTGPGYGYTF. V gene TRBV28 combines with J gene TRBJ1-2; 8 positions agree with TRBD1. The CDR3 sequence is 13 residues long. CDR1 is MDHEN and CDR2 is SYDVKM in the germline V gene. The junction had 8 bases not matched to a gene; V was cut back by 9 bases and J by 5 bases.

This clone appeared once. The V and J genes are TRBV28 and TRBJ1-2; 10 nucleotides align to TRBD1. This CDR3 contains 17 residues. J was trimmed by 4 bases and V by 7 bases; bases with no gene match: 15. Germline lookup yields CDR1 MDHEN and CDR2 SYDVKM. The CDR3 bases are TGTGCCAGCACTACGTCCGGGACAGGGGAAAGGATCTATGGCTACACCTTC. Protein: CASTTSGTGERIYGYTF.